This T cell receptor beta chain is from a study of blood T cell repertoires in COVID-19. Study-level information: Acute and convalescent COVID-19 samples came from the United States, Italy and Spain.

Patients at the Seattle site were enrolled during active infection and followed longitudinally. Data came from immunoSEQ multiplex PCR; TCRdb stores just in-frame clones and leaves some out. Among under 200,000 clones, roughly four fifths were seen once, and the ten largest hold 2.5% to 3%. Trimming stripped 3 bases from V and 7 bases from J, with 12 bases between. The CDR3 has 13 amino acids. Germline-derived CDR1 and CDR2 are MNHEY and SMNVEV (reference sequence). The source of this sequence is an elderly woman with COVID-19, enrolled during active disease. The V gene is TRBV27, the J gene TRBJ1-2; D is perhaps TRBD1 (6 bases). Sample: peripheral blood. The CDR3: CASSFNRAAGYTF. The CDR3 coding sequence is TGTGCCAGCAGTTTTAACAGGGCGGCTGGCTACACCTTC.